This passage covers 23 T cell receptor beta chains from one sample sequenced in a study of T cell changes during pregnancy in multiple sclerosis. Generated by immunoSEQ multiplex PCR, the TCRdb table keeps only in-frame clones and is missing some. The table lists some 80,000 clones, around 93% of them singletons. The source material was peripheral blood, sampled in the third trimester of pregnancy. The receptors derive from a female donor with multiple sclerosis, enrolled in a pregnancy study.

This clone has only one observation. The rearrangement joins TRBV6-1 to TRBJ2-7; perhaps TRBD2 as D (6 bases). Looked up from germline, CDR1 is MNHNS and CDR2 is SASEGT. Trimming pared 7 bases from V and 7 bases from J, leaving 20 bases between. This CDR3 comprises 14 residues. The CDR3 spells CASNPLGGATEQYF. CDR3 DNA sequence: TGTGCCAGCAATCCATTAGGCGGGGCAACGGAGCAGTACTTC.

V gene TRBV7-9 combines with J gene TRBJ2-7; 8 bases match TRBD2. Per germline, CDR1 SEHNR and CDR2 FQNEAQ (reference sequence). CDR3 length equals 16 residues. Losses at the gene ends were 0 bases for V and 2 bases for J; bases not matched to a gene: 6. The CDR3 reads CASSLAERGPPYEQYF. The CDR3 bases are TGTGCCAGCAGCTTAGCGGAGCGGGGGCCACCCTACGAGCAGTACTTC.

The gene calls are TRBV9 and TRBJ2-1; 10 nucleotides match TRBD2. From germline, CDR1 is SGDLS and CDR2 YYNGEE. V shed 0 bases and J 7 bases; nucleotides not matched to a gene: 4. The CDR3 contains 15 residues. CDR3 protein: CASSVVTSGDNEQFF. The CDR3 coding sequence is TGTGCCAGCAGCGTAGTAACTAGCGGGGATAATGAGCAGTTCTTC.

This clone was observed a handful of times. The rearrangement links TRBV18 to TRBJ1-1; no reliable D call. V dropped 3 bases and J dropped 2 bases, with 4 bases sitting between them. The CDR3 consists of 12 residues. Germline-derived CDR1 and CDR2 are KGHSH and LQKENI. CDR3 region: CASSPPNTEAFF. CDR3 bases: TGTGCCAGCTCACCCCCTAACACTGAAGCTTTCTTT.

The V gene is TRBV6-1, the J gene TRBJ2-3; TRBD2 might be the D (6 bases). Trimming stripped 6 bases from V and 1 base from J, with 11 bases between. The CDR3 is 14 residues long. The germline gives CDR1 MNHNS, CDR2 SASEGT. This chain's CDR3 is CASRPGGGTDTQYF. As DNA, the CDR3 is TGTGCCAGCAGACCCGGGGGAGGCACAGATACGCAGTATTTT.

This chain joins TRBV6-5 and TRBJ2-3, with no clear D. Trimming removed 9 bases at V and 4 bases at J, with 5 bases between. The CDR3 consists of 10 residues. CDR1 and CDR2 from the germline V gene are MNHEY and SVGAGI. CDR3 bases: TGTGCCAGAGCGCCAGATACGCAGTATTTT. Its translation is CARAPDTQYF.

J is TRBJ2-3 and V is TRBV29-1; 8 nucleotides line up with TRBD2. V was clipped by 7 bases and J by 2 bases; unmatched bases: 11. The CDR3 runs to 15 residues. From germline, CDR1 is SQVTM and CDR2 ANQGSEA. The CDR3 sequence: CSALAGGGITDTQYF. The CDR3 nucleotides are TGCAGCGCTCTGGCGGGCGGGGGGATCACAGATACGCAGTATTTT.

The V call is TRBV6-1, the J call TRBJ1-2; possibly TRBD1 for D (6 bases). CDR1 is MNHNS and CDR2 is SASEGT in the germline V gene. The CDR3 is 13 residues long. CDR3 residues: CATGRGGVRGYTF. DNA of the CDR3: TGTGCTACCGGTCGGGGGGGCGTGAGGGGCTACACCTTC.

The table lists this clone with a count of one. V gene TRBV7-9 combines with J gene TRBJ2-7; a weak D match, TRBD1 (6 bases). The CDR3 has 16 residues. CDR1 and CDR2 (germline): SEHNR, FQNEAQ (reference sequence). V lost 6 bases to trimming and J lost 2 bases, with 20 bases between them. The CDR3 spells CASSFLYDRSPYEQYF. Written as DNA, the CDR3 is TGTGCCAGCAGTTTTCTTTACGACAGGTCTCCCTACGAGCAGTACTTC.

This clone occurred once. The gene calls are TRBV27 and TRBJ1-6, with unresolved D. CDR3 size: 15 residues. Germline V CDR1 and CDR2: MNHEY, SMNVEV (reference sequence). With 4 bases removed from V and 0 bases from J, the gap between germline ends came to 7 bases. CDR3 coding DNA: TGTGCCAGCAGTTCTTTCGGCTCCTATAATTCACCCCTCCACTTT. This encodes CASSSFGSYNSPLHF.

CDR3 nucleotide sequence: TGTGCCAGCAGTAATGGGCCTGACGGCTACACCTTC. Protein product: CASSNGPDGYTF. This chain joins TRBV2 and TRBJ1-2, with D unresolved. This CDR3 is built from 12 residues. The V and J ends lost 5 bases and 8 bases respectively, with 12 bases between them. Germline V gene sequence: CDR1 SNHLY, CDR2 FYNNEI.

The chain employs TRBV19 and TRBJ2-3, with a weak D call TRBD2 (6 bases). The ends were cut back, 5 bases at V and 2 bases at J, with 11 bases in the middle. CDR1 is LNHDA, CDR2 SQIVND, per germline (reference sequence). CDR3 size: 14 residues. The CDR3 DNA reads TGTGCCAGTAGTTTGGGACTTGACACAGATACGCAGTATTTT. Protein: CASSLGLDTDTQYF.

The chain carries TRBV9 and TRBJ2-7, with D unclear. The CDR3 runs 15 residues. With 0 bases removed from V and 0 bases from J, the gap between germline ends came to 10 bases. Per the germline V gene, CDR1 is SGDLS and CDR2 is YYNGEE. For the CDR3, the DNA is TGTGCCAGCAGCGTAGGGCGACACTCCTCCTACGAGCAGTACTTC. Amino acid sequence: CASSVGRHSSYEQYF. The full variable domain, in which reference TRBV9 and TRBJ2-7 provide the parts outside the CDR3, is DSGVTQTPKHLITATGQRVTLRCSPRSGDLSVYWYQQSLDQGLQFLIQYYNGEERAKGNILERFSAQQFPDLHSELNLSSLELGDSALYFCASSVGRHSSYEQYFGPGTRLTVT.

The chain carries TRBV2 and TRBJ1-5; D call uncertain. CDR1 SNHLY and CDR2 FYNNEI come from the germline V gene. V shed 3 bases and J shed 4 bases, with 10 bases lying between them. This CDR3 region has 14 residues. Here the CDR3 DNA reads TGTGCCAGCAGTGACCGCCTGAGAAATCAGCCCCAGCATTTT. Protein: CASSDRLRNQPQHF. Full variable domain (remainder filled in from reference TRBV2 and TRBJ1-5): EPEVTQTPSHQVTQMGQEVILRCVPISNHLYFYWYRQILGQKVEFLVSFYNNEISEKSEIFDDQFSVERPDGSNFTLKIRSTKLEDSAMYFCASSDRLRNQPQHFGDGTRLSIL.

V usage is TRBV21-1 and J usage is TRBJ2-5; the table gives TRBD1 as D, unverified against the DNA. TRBV21-1 is a recognized pseudogene. The CDR3 has 14 residues. The CDR3, as DNA: TGTGCCAGCAGCACACCAGGGTACCAAGAGACCCAGTACTTC. This codes for CASSTPGYQETQYF.

CDR3 sequence reads: CASSQDPTPGAWDRLNEKLFF. The CDR3 bases are TGTGCCAGCAGCCAAGATCCAACACCAGGAGCCTGGGACAGACTAAATGAAAAACTGTTTTTT. V usage is TRBV14 and J usage is TRBJ1-4, with 7 positions matching TRBD1. The trim removed 0 bases at V and 5 bases at J, leaving 21 bases unmatched. The length of the CDR3 is 21 residues. CDR1 and CDR2 from the germline V gene are SGHDN and FVKESK.

The chain employs TRBV6-1 and TRBJ2-7, with D unclear. Looked up from germline, CDR1 is MNHNS and CDR2 is SASEGT. CDR3 length: 15 residues. Trimming took off 8 bases at V and 1 base at J, with 18 bases between the two ends. Here the CDR3 DNA reads TGTGCCAGCTCACAACAGTGGGTCCCTTCCTACGAGCAGTACTTC. This sequence encodes CASSQQWVPSYEQYF.

The rearrangement links TRBV19 to TRBJ1-5; D perhaps matches TRBD1 (5 bases). This CDR3 has 15 residues. Germline lookup yields CDR1 LNHDA and CDR2 SQIVND (reference sequence). V was cut by 9 bases and J by 3 bases, with 18 bases left in between. The CDR3 here is CARTNTPDTNQPQHF. CDR3 DNA sequence: TGTGCCAGGACGAATACCCCGGACACCAATCAGCCCCAGCATTTT. Full variable domain (outside the CDR3, taken from reference TRBV19 and TRBJ1-5): DGGITQSPKYLFRKEGQNVTLSCEQNLNHDAMYWYRQDPGQGLRLIYYSQIVNDFQKGDIAEGYSVSREKKESFPLTVTSAQKNPTAFYLCARTNTPDTNQPQHFGDGTRLSIL.

The chain is built from TRBV18 and TRBJ1-1, with D possibly being TRBD1 (6 bases). Trimming cost V 2 bases and J 3 bases, with 13 bases left between them. This CDR3 is 15 amino acids long. The germline V gene encodes CDR1 KGHSH and CDR2 LQKENI. As DNA, the CDR3 is TGTGCCAGCTCACCAAGTACAGGGTGGGACACTGAAGCTTTCTTT. This translates into CASSPSTGWDTEAFF.

The CDR3 loop is CATPPPLHF. DNA for the CDR3: TGTGCCACCCCTCCACCCCTCCACTTT. The genes are TRBV10-3 and TRBJ1-6; D remains unclear. The V gene's germline CDR1 is ENHRY and CDR2 SYGVKD. V dropped 10 bases and J dropped 11 bases, with 6 bases sitting between them. This CDR3 comprises 9 residues.

This chain connects TRBV16 to TRBJ2-7, with 9 nucleotides matching TRBD1. There are 15 residues in the CDR3. Germline CDR1 and CDR2: KGHSY and FQNENV. With 0 bases clipped from V and 6 bases from J, the junction kept 6 bases outside the gene matches. The CDR3 is CASSQSFQGQGEQYF. The CDR3 coding sequence is TGTGCCAGCAGCCAATCTTTCCAGGGACAGGGCGAGCAGTACTTC.

This chain links TRBV27 with TRBJ1-1; D not certain. Germline CDR1 reads MNHEY; CDR2 reads SMNVEV (reference sequence). The CDR3 loop spans 13 amino acids. Trimming stripped 6 bases from V and 3 bases from J, with 11 bases between. CDR3 DNA: TGTGCCAGCAGCCCTGGGAGGGACACTGAAGCTTTCTTT. Amino acids: CASSPGRDTEAFF.

The chain links TRBV6-6 to TRBJ2-7; D perhaps matches TRBD2 (5 bases). Germline assignment: CDR1 MNHNY and CDR2 SVGAGI (reference sequence). The CDR3 sequence is 14 residues long. V shed 6 bases and J shed 1 base, with 13 bases lying between them. Written as DNA, the CDR3 is TGTGCCAGCAGCTCCGGACTGCCGTCCTACGAGCAGTACTTC. Amino acids: CASSSGLPSYEQYF.